These 18 T cell receptor beta chains share one sample of origin, sequenced in a study of T cells in Graves' hyperthyroidism and ophthalmopathy. It was RNA transcripts that yielded the amplified TCR beta CDR3 regions. Initially, a first-round RT-PCR of the TCR CDR3 employed the HTBI primer set. TCRdb ran MiXCR on the multiplex PCR reads and lists one entry per CDR3 protein. The sample records about 600,000 distinct CDR3 sequences, over 12% being singletons. The sequenced material came from blood. The receptor set was obtained from a woman under 30 with Graves' ophthalmopathy.

At least ten counts were recorded for this clonotype. The chain is built from TRBV20-1 and TRBJ1-6, with D perhaps matching TRBD1 (6 bases). Germline loops: CDR1 DFQATT, CDR2 SNEGSKA (reference sequence). The V end lost 6 bases, the J end lost 5 bases, and 14 bases lay between the germline ends. This CDR3 has 14 residues. The CDR3 loop is CSAGTTGDNSPLHF. In DNA form, the CDR3 reads TGCAGTGCGGGGACGACAGGAGATAATTCACCCCTCCACTTT.

This clonotype was seen ten or more times. V is TRBV5-1 and J is TRBJ1-1; 12 bases agree with TRBD1. The CDR3 sequence is 14 residues long. CDR1 and CDR2 from the germline V gene are SGHRS and YFSETQ. After removal of 4 bases from V and 5 bases from J, the junction contained 3 bases not matched to a gene. CDR3 in amino acids: CASSGTGGVTEAFF. CDR3 coding DNA: TGCGCCAGCAGCGGGACAGGGGGCGTAACTGAAGCTTTCTTT.

This clonotype has a count of ten or more. This chain links TRBV28 with TRBJ2-3; D perhaps matches TRBD2 (6 bases). Per the germline V gene, CDR1 is MDHEN and CDR2 is SYDVKM. The germline V and J ends were trimmed by 4 bases and 5 bases, with 10 bases remaining between them. CDR3 size: 13 residues. This CDR3 is CASSWGVEDTQYF. The CDR3 nucleotides are TGTGCCAGCAGTTGGGGGGTTGAAGATACGCAGTATTTT.

There are many counts of this clonotype. This chain joins TRBV7-9 and TRBJ2-5; D is unclear. V was shortened by 5 bases and J by 3 bases, with 13 bases between the two germline ends. The CDR3 loop spans 14 amino acids. Germline CDR1 reads SEHNR; CDR2 reads FQNEAQ (reference sequence). CDR3 DNA sequence: TGTGCCAGCAGCAGAAGGGCTAGTGAAGAGACCCAGTACTTC. Protein: CASSRRASEETQYF. The variable domain in full, with the rest retrieved from reference TRBV7-9 and TRBJ2-5, is DTGVSQNPRHKITKRGQNVTFRCDPISEHNRLYWYRQTLGQGPEFLTYFQNEAQLEKSRLLSDRFSAERPKGSFSTLEIQRTEQGDSAMYLCASSRRASEETQYFGPGTRLLVL.

This clonotype was counted at least ten times. The chain combines TRBV15 with TRBJ2-7; 7 bases match TRBD1. J gave up 3 bases and V 3 bases, and 14 bases lay outside the gene matches. Germline CDR1 reads LNHNV; CDR2 reads YYDKDF (reference sequence). There are 17 residues in the CDR3. Here the CDR3 reads CATSSSITGANSYEQYF. The CDR3 DNA reads as TGTGCCACCAGCAGCTCTATTACAGGGGCGAACAGCTACGAGCAGTACTTC.

In its sample, this clonotype was seen many times. This chain connects TRBV18 to TRBJ2-7, with D maybe TRBD2 (5 bases). V was pared by 3 bases and J by 6 bases, with 15 bases between. The CDR3 consists of 14 residues. Germline CDR1 and CDR2: KGHSH and LQKENI. Here the CDR3 DNA reads TGTGCCAGCTCACCCCCTTACCAGGACTCCGAGCAGTACTTC. It translates to CASSPPYQDSEQYF.

This clonotype was counted at least ten times. The genes are TRBV7-9 and TRBJ2-7; D gene unclear. V gave up 5 bases and J gave up 5 bases, with 13 bases separating them. The CDR3 is 13 residues long. In germline, CDR1 is SEHNR, CDR2 FQNEAQ (reference sequence). In DNA, the CDR3 is TGTGCCAGCAGCCCAACTGGGGTCCACGAGCAGTACTTC. It yields the protein CASSPTGVHEQYF.

This clonotype was counted at least ten times. The chain has TRBV12-3 or TRBV12-4 and TRBJ1-1; D is unresolved. This CDR3 is 13 amino acids long. V was pared by 2 bases and J by 3 bases, with 7 bases between. The CDR3 reads CASSLTSDTEAFF. The CDR3 DNA follows: TGTGCCAGCAGTTTAACCTCGGACACTGAAGCTTTCTTT.

This clonotype was counted ten times or more. The gene calls are TRBV12-3 or TRBV12-4 and TRBJ2-7; TRBD1 might be the D (6 bases). The CDR3 sequence is 16 residues long. Trimming shortened V by 2 bases and J by 3 bases, and 17 bases separated the two germline ends. For the CDR3, the DNA is TGTGCCAGCAGTTTAACAGGGAGACAACCAAACTACGAGCAGTACTTC. As protein: CASSLTGRQPNYEQYF.

With respect to this clonotype: With a much larger clone just one base away, this may be a read error. This rearrangement joins TRBV11-2 to TRBJ2-7; D gene ambiguous. Germline assignment: CDR1 SGHAT and CDR2 FQNNGV. The CDR3 loop spans 14 amino acids. CDR3 sequence reads: CASSSTRRTAEQHF. In DNA form, the CDR3 reads TGTGCCAGCAGCTCAACAAGGCGGACCGCCGAGCAGCACTTC.

The rearrangement links TRBV30 to TRBJ1-2, with 7 nucleotides matching TRBD1. CDR3 length: 12 residues. Germline-derived CDR1 and CDR2 are GTSNPN and SVGIG (reference sequence). V lost 5 bases to trimming and J lost 6 bases; unmatched junction nucleotides: 6. In DNA, the CDR3 is TGTGCCTGGGGTAGGGGACAGAATGGCTACACCTTC. Translating gives CAWGRGQNGYTF.

There are many counts of this clonotype. V gene TRBV30 combines with J gene TRBJ2-7; D is perhaps TRBD2 (6 bases). Between the trimmed V and J ends, which lost 0 bases and 9 bases, there was a span of 18 bases. Germline CDR1 and CDR2: GTSNPN and SVGIG (reference sequence). This CDR3 is 14 amino acids long. CDR3 region: CAWSVGGTTLAQYF. The DNA for the CDR3 is TGTGCCTGGAGTGTGGGCGGGACGACTCTAGCGCAGTACTTC.

The chain links TRBV19 to TRBJ2-2; 11 nucleotides align to TRBD2. This CDR3 comprises 17 residues. Germline V gene data show CDR1 as LNHDA and CDR2 as SQIVND (reference sequence). V lost 3 bases and J lost 4; bases outside the gene matches: 7. The CDR3 nucleotides read TGTGCCAGTAGTATCAAAGGGACTAGCGGATTCACCGGGGAGCTGTTTTTT. Protein: CASSIKGTSGFTGELFF.

This clonotype turned up a few times. V and J are TRBV25-1 and TRBJ2-3; D is ambiguous. With 3 bases removed from V and 5 bases from J, the gap between germline ends came to 9 bases. From germline, CDR1 is MGHDK and CDR2 SYGVNS. There are 13 residues in the CDR3. The DNA of the CDR3 is TGTGCCAGCAGTGACCCCAGTCGAGATACGCAGTATTTT. It is translated as CASSDPSRDTQYF. Using reference TRBV25-1 and TRBJ2-3 for the parts outside the CDR3, the full variable domain is EADIYQTPRYLVIGTGKKITLECSQTMGHDKMYWYQQDPGMELHLIHYSYGVNSTEKGDLSSESTVSRIRTEHFPLTLESARPSHTSQYLCASSDPSRDTQYFGPGTRLTVL.

The chain has TRBV6-2 or TRBV6-3 and TRBJ1-2, with TRBD1 identical over 12 bases. This CDR3 comprises 19 residues. V trimming: 0 bases; J trimming: 5 bases; junction bases outside the gene matches: 13. Per the germline V gene, CDR1 is MNHEY and CDR2 is SVGEGT. CDR3 sequence (DNA): TGTGCCAGCAGTTACTCGAGTCCGGGACAGGGGGCTAAAGGATATGGCTACACCTTC. Translation gives CASSYSSPGQGAKGYGYTF.

This clonotype turned up a few times. The V call is TRBV19, the J call TRBJ1-1; D gene uncertain. CDR1 is LNHDA, CDR2 SQIVND, per germline (reference sequence). Trimming removed 6 bases from V and 0 bases from J, with 11 bases in between. This CDR3 contains 14 residues. The chain's CDR3 is CASRLDSMNTEAFF. CDR3 nucleotide sequence: TGTGCCAGTAGACTAGACTCCATGAACACTGAAGCTTTCTTT.

This clonotype has ten or more counts. This chain uses TRBV24-1 with TRBJ1-5, with D unclear. The CDR3 is 14 residues long. Trimming pared 4 bases from V and 5 bases from J, leaving 11 bases between. CDR1 and CDR2 from the germline V gene are KGHDR and SFDVKD. This CDR3 is CATSDLRSDQPQHF. Here the CDR3 DNA reads TGTGCCACCAGTGACCTGAGGAGTGATCAGCCCCAGCATTTT.

In this sample, this clonotype turned up many times. At one end the junction does not follow the germline gene, possibly because of a read error. The J gene is TRBJ2-3, the V gene TRBV7-7; 10 bases match TRBD2. This CDR3 has 18 residues. Germline assignment: CDR1 SSHAT and CDR2 FNYEAQ (reference sequence). The CDR3 sequence: CASSLMASGRGSTDTQYF. The CDR3 DNA follows: TGTGCTAGCAGCTTGATGGCTAGCGGGAGAGGTAGCACAGATACGCAGTATTTT.